These T cell receptor beta chains were read from a single sample in a study of cytomegalovirus exposure and HLA in healthy donors. TCRdb's copy holds only in-frame clones and misses some; the assay was immunoSEQ multiplex PCR. The sample shows about 160,000 clones, approximately 79% of them seen only once. Sequencing was done on a sample of PBMCs. These receptors were obtained from a man aged 35-49 years in good health and CMV-seronegative. Each CDR3 is given without its conserved first and last residue.

v_call cdr3_aa
TRBV9 ASSVPSGLGELF
TRBV29-1 SARSGTGNEQF
TRBV7-3 ASSDRRKSGTGELF
TRBV19 ASIGGGNEQF
TRBV5-6 ASSLRSGTGNEKLF
TRBV4-2 ASSQEGMGREKLF
TRBV9 ASSGGTADLNTEAF
TRBV5-6 ASSAPGHFEQY
TRBV13 ASSLWPGINTGELF
TRBV7-2 ASRGRRGYSYNEQF
TRBV7-9 ASSSGLAGEQQF
TRBV27 ASSLATGERRYEQY
TRBV10-3 AISADEGGGHEKLF
TRBV30 AWRSSYEQY
TRBV2 ASRPTPGGLEQY
TRBV5-1 ASSWGLVGVNEQF
TRBV6-5 ASSYSGANEQF
TRBV19 ASSIGLAGEETQY
TRBV4-3 ASREGATDTQY
TRBV9 ASSVGDRGQRSNSPLH
TRBV5-1 ASSLAGGLVNEQF
TRBV7-2 ASSSQGAQGGETQY
TRBV4-3 ASSPWSVNTGELF
TRBV19 ASSPSLGGTGELF
TRBV6-1 ASSEGGWDEQY
TRBV5-1 ASSIQGAVGQETQY
TRBV30 AWGRGAGNNEQF
TRBV5-8 ASSGDRVAYEQY
TRBV27 ASSAGGRSEAF
TRBV4-1 ASSQTGWRTEAF
TRBV7-9 ASSSQQGAVSYEQY
TRBV5-1 ASSLRGRDTEAF
TRBV5-1 ASRPDSRAGANVLT
TRBV7-2 ASRPEGRFNTEAF
TRBV5-4 ASSSGQSNEKLF
TRBV6-6 ASSSTVAYGYT
TRBV13 ASSRGQGSETEAF
TRBV7-9 ASSQIQGARLDRSYGYT
TRBV5-1 ASSLSDSGAGNTIY
TRBV11-2 ASSLTGGEDTQY
TRBV7-9 ASSSAPTWTSW
TRBV11-2 ASSLVLGGKGTDTQY
TRBV28 ASSHGLLANYGYT
TRBV9 ASSVEGVGELF
TRBV9 ASSVVAVTDTQY
TRBV4-1 ASSHGDRVYEQY
TRBV7-8 ASSLWPASDLNTEAF
TRBV2 ASRIGTGDSQPQH
TRBV27 ASRPRQGAISEQF